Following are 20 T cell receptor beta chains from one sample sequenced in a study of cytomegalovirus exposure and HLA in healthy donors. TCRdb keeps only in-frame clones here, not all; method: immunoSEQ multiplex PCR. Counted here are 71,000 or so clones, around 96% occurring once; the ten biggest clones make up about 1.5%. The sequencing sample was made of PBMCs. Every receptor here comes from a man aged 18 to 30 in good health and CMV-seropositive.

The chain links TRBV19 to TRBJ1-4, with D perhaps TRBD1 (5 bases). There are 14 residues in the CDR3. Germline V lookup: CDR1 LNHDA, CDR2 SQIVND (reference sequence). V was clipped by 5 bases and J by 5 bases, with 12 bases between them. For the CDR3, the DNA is TGTGCCAGTAGTCCCAGGGCAGTGAATGAAAAACTGTTTTTT. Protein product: CASSPRAVNEKLFF. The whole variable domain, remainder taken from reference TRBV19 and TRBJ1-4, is DGGITQSPKYLFRKEGQNVTLSCEQNLNHDAMYWYRQDPGQGLRLIYYSQIVNDFQKGDIAEGYSVSREKKESFPLTVTSAQKNPTAFYLCASSPRAVNEKLFFGSGTQLSVL.

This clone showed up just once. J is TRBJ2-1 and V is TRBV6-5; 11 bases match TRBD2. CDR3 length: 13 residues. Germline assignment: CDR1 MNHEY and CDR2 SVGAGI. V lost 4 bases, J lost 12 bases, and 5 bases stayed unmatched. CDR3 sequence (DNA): TGTGCCAGCAGTTCTAGCGGGGGGCACGGGCAGTTCTTC. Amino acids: CASSSSGGHGQFF.

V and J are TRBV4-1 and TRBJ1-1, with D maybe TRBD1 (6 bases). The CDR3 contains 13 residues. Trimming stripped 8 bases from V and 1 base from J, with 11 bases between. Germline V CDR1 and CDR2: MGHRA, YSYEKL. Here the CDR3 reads CASFGGANTEAFF. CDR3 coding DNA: TGCGCCAGCTTCGGGGGGGCGAACACTGAAGCTTTCTTT.

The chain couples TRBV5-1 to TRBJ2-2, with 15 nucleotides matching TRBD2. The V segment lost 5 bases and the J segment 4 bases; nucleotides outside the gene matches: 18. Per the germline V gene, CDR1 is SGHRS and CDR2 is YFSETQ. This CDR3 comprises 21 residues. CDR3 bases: TGCGCCAGCAGTTCACGGGGCCGGACTAGCGGGAGGGCCTTGGGCACCGGGGAGCTGTTTTTT. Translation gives CASSSRGRTSGRALGTGELFF.

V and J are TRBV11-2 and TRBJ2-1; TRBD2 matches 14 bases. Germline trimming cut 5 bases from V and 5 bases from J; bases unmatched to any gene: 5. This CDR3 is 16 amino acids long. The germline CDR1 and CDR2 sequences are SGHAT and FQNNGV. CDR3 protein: CASSRGLAGADNEQFF. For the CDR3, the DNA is TGTGCCAGCAGCCGGGGACTAGCGGGAGCAGACAATGAGCAGTTCTTC. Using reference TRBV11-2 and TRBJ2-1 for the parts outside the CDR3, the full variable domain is EAGVAQSPRYKIIEKRQSVAFWCNPISGHATLYWYQQILGQGPKLLIQFQNNGVVDDSQLPKDRFSAERLKGVDSTLKIQPAKLEDSAVYLCASSRGLAGADNEQFFGPGTRLTVL.

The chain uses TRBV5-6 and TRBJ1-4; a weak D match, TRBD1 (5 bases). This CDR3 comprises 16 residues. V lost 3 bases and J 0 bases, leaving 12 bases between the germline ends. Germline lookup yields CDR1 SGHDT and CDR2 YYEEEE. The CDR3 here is CASSSGTFATNEKLFF. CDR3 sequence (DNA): TGTGCCAGCAGCTCTGGGACTTTTGCAACTAATGAAAAACTGTTTTTT. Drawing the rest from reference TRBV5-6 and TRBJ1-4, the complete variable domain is DAGVTQSPTHLIKTRGQQVTLRCSPKSGHDTVSWYQQALGQGPQFIFQYYEEEERQRGNFPDRFSGHQFPNYSSELNVNALLLGDSALYLCASSSGTFATNEKLFFGSGTQLSVL.

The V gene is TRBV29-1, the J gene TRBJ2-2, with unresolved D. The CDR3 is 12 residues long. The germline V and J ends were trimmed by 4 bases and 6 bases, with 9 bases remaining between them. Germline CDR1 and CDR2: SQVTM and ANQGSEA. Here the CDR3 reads CSVALGAGELFF. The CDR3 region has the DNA TGCAGCGTTGCCTTGGGCGCCGGGGAGCTGTTTTTT.

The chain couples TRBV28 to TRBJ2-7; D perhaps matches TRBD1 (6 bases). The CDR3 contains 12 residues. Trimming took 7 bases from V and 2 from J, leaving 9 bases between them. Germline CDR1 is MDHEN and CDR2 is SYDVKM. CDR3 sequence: CASKHRAYEQYF. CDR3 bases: TGTGCCAGCAAACACAGGGCCTACGAGCAGTACTTC. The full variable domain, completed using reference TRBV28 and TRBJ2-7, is DVKVTQSSRYLVKRTGEKVFLECVQDMDHENMFWYRQDPGLGLRLIYFSYDVKMKEKGDIPEGYSVSREKKERFSLILESASTNQTSMYLCASKHRAYEQYFGPGTRLTVT.

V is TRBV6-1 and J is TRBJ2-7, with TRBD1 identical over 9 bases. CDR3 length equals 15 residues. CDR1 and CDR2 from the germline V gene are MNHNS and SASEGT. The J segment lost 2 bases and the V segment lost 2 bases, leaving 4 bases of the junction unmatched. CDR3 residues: CASSEWTGEAYEQYF. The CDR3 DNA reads TGTGCCAGCAGTGAATGGACAGGGGAAGCCTACGAGCAGTACTTC.

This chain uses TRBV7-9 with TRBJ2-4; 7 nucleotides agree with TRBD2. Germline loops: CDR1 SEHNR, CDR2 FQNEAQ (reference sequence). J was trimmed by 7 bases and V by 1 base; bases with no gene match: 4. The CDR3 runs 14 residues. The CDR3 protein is CASSLEDGGNIQYF. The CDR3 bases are TGTGCCAGCAGCTTAGAGGACGGGGGGAACATTCAGTACTTC.

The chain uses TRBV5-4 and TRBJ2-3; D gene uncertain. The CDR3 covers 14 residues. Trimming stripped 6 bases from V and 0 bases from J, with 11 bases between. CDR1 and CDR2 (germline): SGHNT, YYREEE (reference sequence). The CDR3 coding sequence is TGTGCCAGCACCCCGACTGGTAGCACAGATACGCAGTATTTT. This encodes CASTPTGSTDTQYF.

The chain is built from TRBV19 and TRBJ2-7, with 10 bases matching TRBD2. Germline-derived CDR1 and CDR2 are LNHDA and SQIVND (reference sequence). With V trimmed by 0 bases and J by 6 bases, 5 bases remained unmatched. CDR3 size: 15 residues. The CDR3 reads CASSIEAGGPSEQYF. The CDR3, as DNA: TGTGCCAGTAGTATAGAAGCGGGAGGGCCTTCCGAGCAGTACTTC.

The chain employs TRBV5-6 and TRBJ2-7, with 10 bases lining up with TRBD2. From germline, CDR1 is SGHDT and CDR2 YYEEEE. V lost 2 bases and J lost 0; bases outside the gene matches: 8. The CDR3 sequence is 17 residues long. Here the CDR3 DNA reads TGTGCCAGCAGCTTCAGACTAGCGGGCGTCACCTCCTACGAGCAGTACTTC. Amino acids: CASSFRLAGVTSYEQYF.

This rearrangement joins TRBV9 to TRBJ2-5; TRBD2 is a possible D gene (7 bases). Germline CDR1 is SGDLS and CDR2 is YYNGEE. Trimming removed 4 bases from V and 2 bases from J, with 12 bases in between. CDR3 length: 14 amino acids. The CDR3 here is CASSQEGGQETQYF. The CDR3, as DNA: TGTGCCAGCAGCCAAGAGGGGGGGCAAGAGACCCAGTACTTC.

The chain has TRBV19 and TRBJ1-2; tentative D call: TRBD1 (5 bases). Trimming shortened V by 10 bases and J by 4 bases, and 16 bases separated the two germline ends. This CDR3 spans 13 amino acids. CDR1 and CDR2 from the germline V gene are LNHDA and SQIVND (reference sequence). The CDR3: CATHKPTAYGYTF. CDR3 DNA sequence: TGTGCCACACACAAACCGACAGCCTATGGCTACACCTTC.

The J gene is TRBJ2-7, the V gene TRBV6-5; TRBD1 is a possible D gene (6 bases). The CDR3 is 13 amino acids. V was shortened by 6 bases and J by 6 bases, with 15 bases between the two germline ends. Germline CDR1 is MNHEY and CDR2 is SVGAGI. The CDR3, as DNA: TGTGCCAGCAGACTACAGGGCACGGGCGAGCAGTACTTC. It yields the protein CASRLQGTGEQYF.

The CDR3, as DNA: TGTGCCAGCAGCGCCAATCCGGGACAGGCCATCTATGGCTACACCTTC. It translates to CASSANPGQAIYGYTF. The rearrangement joins TRBV9 to TRBJ1-2, with 8 bases identical to TRBD1. Germline V gene data show CDR1 as SGDLS and CDR2 as YYNGEE. V dropped 3 bases and J dropped 4; count of bases not matched to a gene: 11. This CDR3 has 16 residues.

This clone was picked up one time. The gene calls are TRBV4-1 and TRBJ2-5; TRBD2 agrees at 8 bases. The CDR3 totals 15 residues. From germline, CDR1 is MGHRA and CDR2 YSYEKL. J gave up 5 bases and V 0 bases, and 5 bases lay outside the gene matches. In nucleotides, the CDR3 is TGCGCCAGCAGCCAAGATACGGGGGGGCCGGAGACCCAGTACTTC. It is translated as CASSQDTGGPETQYF.

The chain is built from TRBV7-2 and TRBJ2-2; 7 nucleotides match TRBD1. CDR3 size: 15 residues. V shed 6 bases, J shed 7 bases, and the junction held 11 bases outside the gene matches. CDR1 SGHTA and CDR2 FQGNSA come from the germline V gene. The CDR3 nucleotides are TGTGCCAGCAGATATGCAGGGGGACGGAGCGGGGAGCTGTTTTTT. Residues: CASRYAGGRSGELFF.

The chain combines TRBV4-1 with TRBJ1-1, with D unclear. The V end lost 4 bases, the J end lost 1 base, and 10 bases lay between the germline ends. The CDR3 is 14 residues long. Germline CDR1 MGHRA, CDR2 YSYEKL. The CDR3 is CASSRTAGNTEAFF. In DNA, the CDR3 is TGCGCCAGCAGCCGAACTGCAGGGAACACTGAAGCTTTCTTT.